This T cell receptor (beta chain) was captured by sequencing in a study of control samples from healthy donors and cancer patients. Sequencing used immunoSEQ multiplex PCR; TCRdb keeps in-frame clones, though not all of them. The sample records over 150,000 clones, 94% being singletons. V gave up 6 bases and J gave up 5 bases, with 19 bases separating them. The CDR3 has 15 amino acids. The V gene's germline CDR1 is MDHEN and CDR2 SYDVKM. This TCR was sampled from a woman aged 18-29 years in good health. The sequenced sample was blood. This sequence joins TRBV28 and TRBJ1-1; D may be TRBD1 (5 bases). The CDR3 DNA is TGTGCCAGCAGCCTCGACTGGGGGGAATATACTGAAGCTTTCTTT. Translation: CASSLDWGEYTEAFF.